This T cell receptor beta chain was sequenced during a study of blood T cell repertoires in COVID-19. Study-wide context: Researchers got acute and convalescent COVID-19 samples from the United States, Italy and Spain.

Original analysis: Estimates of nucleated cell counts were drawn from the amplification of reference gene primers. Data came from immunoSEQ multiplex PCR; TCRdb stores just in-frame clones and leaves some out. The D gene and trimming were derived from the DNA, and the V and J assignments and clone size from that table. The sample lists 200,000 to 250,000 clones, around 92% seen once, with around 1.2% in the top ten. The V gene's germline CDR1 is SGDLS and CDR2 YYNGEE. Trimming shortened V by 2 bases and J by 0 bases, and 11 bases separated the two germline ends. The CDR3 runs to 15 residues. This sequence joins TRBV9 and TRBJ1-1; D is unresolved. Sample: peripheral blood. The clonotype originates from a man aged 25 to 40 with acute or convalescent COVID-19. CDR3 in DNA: TGTGCCAGCAGCGTTAACACATTAATGAACACTGAAGCTTTCTTT. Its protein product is CASSVNTLMNTEAFF. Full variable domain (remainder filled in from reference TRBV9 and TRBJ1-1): DSGVTQTPKHLITATGQRVTLRCSPRSGDLSVYWYQQSLDQGLQFLIQYYNGEERAKGNILERFSAQQFPDLHSELNLSSLELGDSALYFCASSVNTLMNTEAFFGQGTRLTVV.